Shown below are 27 T cell receptor beta chains from a single sample sequenced in a study of T cell responses to AZD1222 COVID-19 vaccine. Measured with immunoSEQ multiplex PCR; TCRdb has only the in-frame clones, and not every one. The sample contains 140,000 to 150,000 clones, under 95% of which appear only once. The source was peripheral blood, collected 28 days after the second AZD1222 dose. These receptors all stem from an adult who received the AZD1222 COVID-19 vaccine.

This clone has only a few counts. The chain links TRBV18 to TRBJ2-3; a possible D gene is TRBD1 (5 bases). Germline V gives CDR1 KGHSH, CDR2 LQKENI. The CDR3 sequence is 14 residues long. With 2 bases removed from V and 5 bases from J, the gap between germline ends came to 11 bases. In DNA, the CDR3 is TGTGCCAGCTCACCAAACGTCCAGGGAGATACGCAGTATTTT. It encodes CASSPNVQGDTQYF. The variable domain in full, completed from reference TRBV18 and TRBJ2-3, reads NAGVMQNPRHLVRRRGQEARLRCSPMKGHSHVYWYRQLPEEGLKFMVYLQKENIIDESGMPKERFSAEFPKEGPSILRIQQVVRGDSAAYFCASSPNVQGDTQYFGPGTRLTVL.

The chain has TRBV3-1 (or the pseudogene TRBV3-2) and TRBJ1-1; D uncertain. CDR1 is LGHDT and CDR2 is YNNKEL in the germline V gene (reference sequence). CDR3 length equals 13 residues. The V and J ends lost 1 base and 1 base respectively, with 4 bases between them. In DNA, the CDR3 is TGTGCCAGCAGCCAAGGACGGAACACTGAAGCTTTCTTT. It specifies CASSQGRNTEAFF.

The rearrangement links TRBV27 to TRBJ1-2; tentative D call: TRBD1 (5 bases). Deletions cut 0 bases from V and 8 bases from J, with 16 bases between. Germline assignment: CDR1 MNHEY and CDR2 SMNVEV (reference sequence). This CDR3 contains 15 residues. CDR3 bases: TGTGCCAGCAGTTTATCGGGGGGGTTTACCGGAGGCTACACCTTC. Amino acids: CASSLSGGFTGGYTF.

V gene TRBV7-3 combines with J gene TRBJ1-2; D is perhaps TRBD1 (5 bases). The germline V and J ends were trimmed by 5 bases and 3 bases, with 10 bases remaining between them. From germline, CDR1 is SGHTA and CDR2 FQGTGA. This CDR3 comprises 13 residues. CDR3 loop: CASSTARDYGYTF. The CDR3 DNA is TGTGCCAGCAGCACCGCCAGGGACTATGGCTACACCTTC.

This clone occurred once. J is TRBJ2-3 and V is TRBV7-8; 10 bases are shared with TRBD2. The CDR3 is made up of 17 amino acids. Trimming took 1 base from V and 2 from J; bases not matched to a gene: 6. Germline assignment: CDR1 SGHVS and CDR2 FQNEAQ. In DNA, the CDR3 is TGTGCCAGCAGCTTAGTAGGGCTAGCGGGGGTCACAGATACGCAGTATTTT. Translating it yields CASSLVGLAGVTDTQYF. The full variable domain, with the rest looked up from reference TRBV7-8 and TRBJ2-3, is GAGVSQSPRYKVAKRGQDVALRCDPISGHVSLFWYQQALGQGPEFLTYFQNEAQLDKSGLPSDRFFAERPEGSVSTLKIQRTQQEDSAVYLCASSLVGLAGVTDTQYFGPGTRLTVL.

This clone came up once. The chain links TRBV27 to TRBJ2-3; a possible D gene is TRBD1 (5 bases). Germline V gives CDR1 MNHEY, CDR2 SMNVEV (reference sequence). The CDR3 spans 13 residues. Trimming left V 7 bases short and J 2 bases short, with 10 bases between. The CDR3 spells CASTDRNTDTQYF. DNA for the CDR3: TGTGCCAGCACTGACAGAAACACAGATACGCAGTATTTT.

The CDR3 DNA reads as TGTGCCAGCAGTTCCCCGGGACAGGGGTTCGGTGAGCAGTTCTTC. Its protein is CASSSPGQGFGEQFF. The chain combines TRBV28 with TRBJ2-1; 10 positions agree with TRBD1. V lost 4 bases, J lost 9 bases, and 9 bases stayed unmatched. CDR3 length equals 15 residues. CDR1 is MDHEN and CDR2 is SYDVKM in the germline V gene.

This clone occurred once. The rearrangement links TRBV7-2 to TRBJ2-7, with D hard to call. The CDR3 runs to 14 residues. Germline loops: CDR1 SGHTA, CDR2 FQGNSA. The V and J ends lost 1 base and 6 bases respectively, with 13 bases between them. The chain's CDR3 is CASSLVGRLGEQYF. CDR3 bases: TGTGCCAGCAGCTTAGTAGGGCGTCTTGGCGAGCAGTACTTC.

The chain employs TRBV15 and TRBJ1-6; TRBD1 matches at 7 bases. Looked up from germline, CDR1 is LNHNV and CDR2 is YYDKDF (reference sequence). V gave up 4 bases and J gave up 8 bases; unmatched junction bases: 5. CDR3 length: 14 amino acids. CDR3 sequence (DNA): TGTGCCACCAGCACGGGACAGTTTCATTCACCCCTCCACTTT. Translating gives CATSTGQFHSPLHF.

The CDR3 reads CASSDTGRDGYTF. For the CDR3, the DNA is TGTGCCAGCAGTGATACAGGTCGGGATGGCTACACCTTC. The gene calls are TRBV6-1 and TRBJ1-2, with D perhaps TRBD1 (5 bases). From germline, CDR1 is MNHNS and CDR2 SASEGT. The CDR3 extends over 13 amino acids. Deletions cut 3 bases from V and 6 bases from J, with 11 bases between.

The gene calls are TRBV5-4 and TRBJ2-5; D is unclear. The CDR3 totals 13 residues. Germline values: CDR1 SGHNT, CDR2 YYREEE (reference sequence). V was pared by 4 bases and J by 5 bases, with 12 bases between. CDR3 in DNA: TGTGCCAGCAGCACAATTGAGTCGGAGACCCAGTACTTC. Translation: CASSTIESETQYF.

V usage is TRBV9 and J usage is TRBJ1-5; 7 bases agree with TRBD1. The CDR3 runs 15 residues. Trimming at V came to 0 bases and at J to 6 bases, leaving 6 bases not matched to a gene. Germline lookup yields CDR1 SGDLS and CDR2 YYNGEE. DNA for the CDR3: TGTGCCAGCAGCGTAGAGGGGGCGGTGAGTCAGCCCCAGCATTTT. Translation: CASSVEGAVSQPQHF.

V and J are TRBV13 and TRBJ1-3; 7 bases are a match to TRBD1. V shed 4 bases and J 2 bases; nucleotides not matched to a gene: 20. Germline CDR1 is PRHDT and CDR2 is FYEKMQ (reference sequence). The CDR3 has 20 amino acids. CDR3 DNA sequence: TGTGCCAGCAGCTCGACAGGGAAGCTCCTGTCAGCCCGGCCTGGAAACACCATATATTTT. Protein: CASSSTGKLLSARPGNTIYF.

In this sample, this clone turned up a few times. This chain links TRBV7-3 with TRBJ1-1, with D unresolved. The CDR3 consists of 13 residues. Trimming removed 0 bases from V and 10 bases from J, with 12 bases in between. Germline CDR1 SGHTA, CDR2 FQGTGA. The CDR3 here is CASSLTRTSRAFF. For the CDR3, the DNA is TGTGCCAGCAGCTTAACTCGGACTTCACGAGCTTTCTTT.

In its sample, this clone was seen once. The V gene is TRBV30, the J gene TRBJ1-4; D gene unclear. Germline V lookup: CDR1 GTSNPN, CDR2 SVGIG (reference sequence). The CDR3 consists of 14 residues. With 4 bases removed from V and 7 bases from J, the gap between germline ends came to 16 bases. The CDR3 protein is CAWTPGGRAEKLFF. CDR3 nucleotides: TGTGCCTGGACCCCAGGAGGGCGCGCTGAAAAACTGTTTTTT.

The chain joins TRBV5-7 to TRBJ2-3; D remains ambiguous. TRBV5-7 is identified as an open reading frame with a role that is uncertain. The V end was cut by 4 bases, the J end by 9 bases, with 15 bases between. The CDR3 totals 13 residues. DNA for the CDR3: TGTGCCAGCAGCCCGATGGGGTGGGGAACGCAGTATTTT. This translates into CASSPMGWGTQYF.

This chain uses TRBV5-1 with TRBJ2-3, with no clear D. The V and J ends lost 4 bases and 0 bases respectively, with 12 bases between them. The CDR3 has 15 amino acids. Germline V gene lookup returns CDR1 SGHRS and CDR2 YFSETQ. The CDR3 nucleotides read TGCGCCAGCAGCCTGACACCGGCTAGCACAGATACGCAGTATTTT. It specifies CASSLTPASTDTQYF.

The V gene is TRBV6-6, the J gene TRBJ1-1, with 7 bases lining up with TRBD1. V was clipped by 5 bases and J by 5 bases; unmatched bases: 5. Germline V CDR1 and CDR2: MNHNY, SVGAGI (reference sequence). CDR3 length: 13 residues. The CDR3 coding sequence is TGTGCCAGCAGTCAGGGACAGATAACTGAAGCTTTCTTT. Its translation is CASSQGQITEAFF.

The V and J genes are TRBV9 and TRBJ1-3, with D unclear. With 0 bases removed from V and 3 bases from J, the gap between germline ends came to 10 bases. This CDR3 spans 15 amino acids. From germline, CDR1 is SGDLS and CDR2 YYNGEE. CDR3 sequence: CASSVGSGLGNTIYF. The CDR3 coding sequence is TGTGCCAGCAGCGTAGGGAGTGGGCTTGGAAACACCATATATTTT.

The rearrangement links TRBV5-5 to TRBJ2-1, with D uncertain. Germline CDR1 reads SGHKS; CDR2 reads YYEKEE (reference sequence). Trimming removed 4 bases at V and 8 bases at J, with 16 bases between. This CDR3 contains 14 residues. The CDR3: CASSRSPLFHEQFF. The CDR3 nucleotides are TGTGCCAGCAGCCGAAGCCCCCTTTTCCATGAGCAGTTCTTC.

The chain combines TRBV6-5 with TRBJ1-2; unclear D gene. Germline CDR1 reads MNHEY; CDR2 reads SVGAGI. V lost 2 bases and J lost 6, with 13 bases in between. This CDR3 has 14 amino acids. The CDR3 nucleotides are TGTGCCAGCAGTTACAAGGGTCATTCGAATGGCTACACCTTC. Protein sequence: CASSYKGHSNGYTF.

The V gene is TRBV9, the J gene TRBJ2-3; TRBD2 is a possible D gene (6 bases). In germline, CDR1 is SGDLS, CDR2 YYNGEE. This CDR3 has 16 residues. Trimming pared 0 bases from V and 2 bases from J, leaving 13 bases between. CDR3 sequence reads: CASSVANGGITDTQYF. The DNA of the CDR3 is TGTGCCAGCAGCGTAGCTAACGGGGGAATCACAGATACGCAGTATTTT.

This clone was found once. This chain links TRBV6-6 with TRBJ2-3; D remains unclear. CDR1 and CDR2 (germline): MNHNY, SVGAGI (reference sequence). V was pared by 0 bases and J by 2 bases, with 3 bases between. The CDR3 runs 13 residues. This chain's CDR3 is CASSYSVTDTQYF. The CDR3 DNA is TGTGCCAGCAGTTACTCGGTCACAGATACGCAGTATTTT.

The V call is TRBV2, the J call TRBJ1-3; the D is unclear. The germline V and J ends were trimmed by 4 bases and 2 bases, with 6 bases remaining between them. The CDR3 runs to 13 residues. Germline V gene data show CDR1 as SNHLY and CDR2 as FYNNEI. The CDR3 DNA reads TGTGCCAGCAGTGCCGACCCTGGAAACACCATATATTTT. Amino acid sequence: CASSADPGNTIYF.

The rearrangement uses TRBV9 and TRBJ2-3; maybe TRBD1 (6 bases). Germline V gene lookup returns CDR1 SGDLS and CDR2 YYNGEE. The V gene lost 0 bases and the J gene lost 6 bases, with 17 bases spanning the gap. The CDR3 contains 16 residues. The CDR3 loop reads CASSVVGTHSRDTQYF. CDR3 nucleotide sequence: TGTGCCAGCAGCGTAGTAGGGACACACTCACGGGATACGCAGTATTTT.

The rearrangement joins TRBV15 to TRBJ2-1; D call uncertain. The V end lost 0 bases, the J end lost 6 bases, and 9 bases lay between the germline ends. The CDR3 length is 14 residues. From germline, CDR1 is LNHNV and CDR2 YYDKDF (reference sequence). In nucleotides, the CDR3 is TGTGCCACCAGCAGAGAACAGATTGGCAATGAGCAGTTCTTC. It specifies CATSREQIGNEQFF. The whole variable domain, filled in from reference TRBV15 and TRBJ2-1, reads DAMVIQNPRYQVTQFGKPVTLSCSQTLNHNVMYWYQQKSSQAPKLLFHYYDKDFNNEADTPDNFQSRRPNTSFCFLDIRSPGLGDTAMYLCATSREQIGNEQFFGPGTRLTVL.

The chain couples TRBV2 to TRBJ1-2, with D possibly being TRBD1 (6 bases). Germline V gene lookup returns CDR1 SNHLY and CDR2 FYNNEI. V was pared by 4 bases and J by 8 bases, with 14 bases between. The CDR3 loop spans 13 amino acids. The CDR3 region is CASSARAQGGYTF. As DNA, the CDR3 is TGTGCCAGCAGTGCCCGGGCTCAGGGGGGCTACACCTTC.